The T cell receptor (beta chain) under discussion was sequenced for a study of blood T cells in healthy people across ages. Study-wide background: Template-switching capture recovered about one barcoded beta molecule per two T cells. Findings and caveats of the study: Any conclusive comparison of naive versus antigen-experienced cells was prevented by using unsorted PBMCs.

Germline lookup yields CDR1 DFQATT and CDR2 SNEGSKA (reference sequence). Trimming pared 5 bases from V and 5 bases from J, leaving 20 bases between. The CDR3 extends over 15 amino acids. Primers used in a second PCR of roughly 6 to 12 cycles were a sample-barcoded 5' primer and a J-beta primer mix. MiXCR, run by TCRdb on the 5' RACE reads, gives a single entry per CDR3 protein. This repertoire shows 650,000 to 1,000,000 distinct CDR3 sequences, about half found once; its top ten account for 18%. Worth noting for this clonotype: Its matching antigen is unknown.

This TCR came from a man older than 75 in good health. Material for sequencing was blood. V and J are TRBV20-1 and TRBJ2-3, with a tentative D call TRBD2 (6 bases). The CDR3 loop reads CSAPPGTGLGDTQYF. The CDR3 bases are TGCAGTGCTCCCCCCGGGACTGGGCTCGGAGATACGCAGTATTTT.